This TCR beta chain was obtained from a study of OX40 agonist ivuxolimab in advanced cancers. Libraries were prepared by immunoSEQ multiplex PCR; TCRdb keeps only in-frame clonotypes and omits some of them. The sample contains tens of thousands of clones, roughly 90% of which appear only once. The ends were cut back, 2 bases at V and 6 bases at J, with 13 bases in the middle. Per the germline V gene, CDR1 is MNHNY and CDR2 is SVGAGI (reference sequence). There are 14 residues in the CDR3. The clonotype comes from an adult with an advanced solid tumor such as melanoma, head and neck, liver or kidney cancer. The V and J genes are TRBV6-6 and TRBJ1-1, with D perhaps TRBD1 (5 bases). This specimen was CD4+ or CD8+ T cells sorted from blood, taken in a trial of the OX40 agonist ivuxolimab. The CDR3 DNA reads TGTGCCAGCAGTTACCGGCAGGGCTCACCTGAAGCTTTCTTT. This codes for CASSYRQGSPEAFF.